This T cell receptor (beta chain) appears in the sequencing data of a study of T cell repertoires in cytomegalovirus infection (dated by TCRdb to between 2018 and 2021). Background on the whole study: Peptide stimulations targeted recently identified HLA-C-restricted CMV epitopes, whose presentation resists viral immunomodulation, together with well-studied HLA-B-restricted epitopes. The HLA type of each donor mattered for the analysis, because public TCR beta signatures pointed to carriage of CMV infection along with the matching HLA type.

According to the study, the label for this sample's treatment or condition signals: in vitro stimulation with specific CMV peptide epitopes to enrich CMV-specific T cells. About this clonotype itself: Its antigen target is currently unknown. Base-call qualities are not available, and no considerably larger clone is one nucleotide away.

The sequencer listed for this sample is Illumina HiSeq 1500. TCRdb's own reprocessing of the public reads used fastp at Q25 and MiXCR and kept productive beta chains. Duplicate CDR3 protein sequences are folded into a single record with the most common DNA and genes. This sample is represented by around 710,000 distinct CDR3 sequences; about 27% of them were singletons. Of the sample, approximately 14% falls within the top ten clones. V is trimmed back by 2 bases and J by 9 bases, and the junction contains 5 bases that no gene match accounts for. The CDR3 has 15 amino acids, counting the end cysteine and phenylalanine. Only CDR3 DNA remains: 45 bases, in frame from the first base. In the germline V gene, CDR1 corresponds to SGHTA and CDR2 to FQGTGA. Overall study outcomes, separate from this receptor: The ex vivo response was dominated by HLA-C-restricted CMV-specific TCR beta clonotypes, which also provided the single most frequent clonotype in two of eight donors. Carriers of CMV infection plus the relevant HLA type were discriminated by the cumulative frequency of public TCR beta family members in the study cohort and in an independent approximately 340-donor cohort.

The sequence was obtained from a human donor in good health (CMV status not recorded). Some clones in this sample may be carry-over from other donors' samples. The receptor chain draws on TRBV7-3 and TRBJ2-1; TRBD2 aligns with 12 central bases. Sequencing used cultured CD8+ T cells from PBMCs, obtained from culture after CMV antigen stimulation. The nucleotide sequence reads TGTGCCAGCAGCTTACTAGCGGGGGGGCGGAGTGAGCAGTTCTTC. Its translation is CASSLLAGGRSEQFF.